Detailed here is one TCR beta chain. Its antigen is unknown. Blood replicates held 0.5 ug DNA, tumor or normal breast roughly 1.5 ug, two each. TCRdb's copy holds only in-frame clones and misses some; the assay was immunoSEQ multiplex PCR. The profile shows around 10,000 clones, about 64% of them singletons. This record comes from a study of early stage breast cancer tumors. Study overall: Average read coverage per sample was around 10-fold.

CDR1 is SGHVS, CDR2 FNYEAQ, per germline. V gave up 4 bases and J gave up 7 bases, with 20 bases separating them. The CDR3 spans 16 residues. Tissue for this sample was collected roughly 1.8-4.5 cm from the breast tumor. The study's findings and limits: Compared with adjacent normal breast tissue, tumors showed about 2.5-fold greater T cell density and higher clonality.

This TCR came from a person aged 55 to 75 with breast cancer. Sequenced input: normal breast tissue next to the tumor. This chain connects TRBV7-6 to TRBJ2-1; D is perhaps TRBD2 (7 bases). In DNA, the CDR3 is TGTGCCAGCAGCTCCAACGTCGGGGGGCTGGGGAATGAGCAGTTCTTC. This codes for CASSSNVGGLGNEQFF.